What follows are 11 T cell receptor beta chains derived from one specimen sequenced in a study of siplizumab effects on memory and regulatory T cells. Method: immunoSEQ multiplex PCR; TCRdb's copy keeps in-frame clones and lacks some. The sample holds 90,000 to 95,000 clones; roughly 93% are singletons and the top ten take 6.5% to 8%. The sample taken for sequencing was CD8+ T cells sorted from blood. Every receptor here comes from a human donor in good health.

The CDR3 nucleotides are TGCGCCAGCAGCCTGGAGGTTTCAACTAATGAAAAACTGTTTTTT. The encoded protein is CASSLEVSTNEKLFF. The V and J genes are TRBV4-3 and TRBJ1-4; D not certain. V was shortened by 4 bases and J by 0 bases, with 9 bases between the two germline ends. The CDR3 sequence is 15 residues long. Germline lookup yields CDR1 LGHNA and CDR2 YSLEER.

The V and J genes are TRBV27 and TRBJ1-5, with 7 positions matching TRBD1. The CDR3 covers 16 residues. CDR1 and CDR2 from the germline V gene are MNHEY and SMNVEV (reference sequence). Unmatched junction bases numbered 8, after V lost 6 bases and J lost 0 bases. CDR3 protein: CASSPSTGYSNQPQHF. The CDR3 DNA is TGTGCCAGCAGCCCCTCGACAGGGTATAGCAATCAGCCCCAGCATTTT.

This chain links TRBV7-9 with TRBJ2-1; 11 bases fit TRBD2. The length of the CDR3 is 14 residues. Germline V CDR1 and CDR2: SEHNR, FQNEAQ (reference sequence). V was pared by 5 bases and J by 9 bases, with 6 bases of the junction left unmatched. Here the CDR3 reads CASSQTTSGTEQFF. CDR3 coding DNA: TGTGCCAGCAGCCAGACGACTAGCGGGACTGAGCAGTTCTTC.

The chain employs TRBV5-4 and TRBJ2-7; 8 bases line up with TRBD2. Germline V CDR1 and CDR2: SGHNT, YYREEE (reference sequence). Germline trimming cut 2 bases from V and 7 bases from J; bases unmatched to any gene: 11. The CDR3 contains 15 residues. The CDR3 loop reads CASSFSGGASGEQYF. CDR3 DNA sequence: TGTGCCAGCAGCTTCTCGGGGGGGGCGTCTGGTGAGCAGTACTTC.

In nucleotides, the CDR3 is TGTGCCAGCAGTCCGGGGCAGGGGTTCTTGGCGGTTGAAGCTTTCTTT. Translating it yields CASSPGQGFLAVEAFF. The genes are TRBV27 and TRBJ1-1, with a weak D call TRBD1 (6 bases). The germline V and J ends were trimmed by 5 bases and 7 bases, with 23 bases remaining between them. The CDR3 loop spans 16 amino acids. Germline CDR1 and CDR2: MNHEY and SMNVEV (reference sequence).

The genes are TRBV11-2 and TRBJ2-5, with 9 bases matching TRBD1. Germline-derived CDR1 and CDR2 are SGHAT and FQNNGV. Trimming removed 8 bases from V and 3 bases from J; junction bases left unmatched: 10. The CDR3 is made up of 15 amino acids. The CDR3 region is CASLSRDRVEETQYF. CDR3 in DNA: TGTGCCAGCCTGTCCCGGGACAGGGTTGAAGAGACCCAGTACTTC. Filled out from reference TRBV11-2 and TRBJ2-5, the complete variable domain reads EAGVAQSPRYKIIEKRQSVAFWCNPISGHATLYWYQQILGQGPKLLIQFQNNGVVDDSQLPKDRFSAERLKGVDSTLKIQPAKLEDSAVYLCASLSRDRVEETQYFGPGTRLLVL.

The rearrangement links TRBV19 to TRBJ2-7; D remains unclear. There are 14 residues in the CDR3. V lost 4 bases and J 2 bases, leaving 12 bases between the germline ends. Germline CDR1 is LNHDA and CDR2 is SQIVND (reference sequence). The CDR3 sequence is CASSTTEPTYEQYF. The CDR3 DNA reads as TGTGCCAGTAGTACCACGGAGCCTACCTACGAGCAGTACTTC.

The sample holds one count of this clone. The V gene is TRBV10-2, the J gene TRBJ1-4; 8 bases fit TRBD1. The V segment lost 6 bases and the J segment 4 bases; nucleotides outside the gene matches: 7. Germline V gives CDR1 WSHSY, CDR2 SAAADI. This CDR3 is built from 15 residues. The CDR3 protein is CASRDGQGDNEKLFF. CDR3 nucleotides: TGCGCCAGCAGGGACGGACAGGGTGATAATGAAAAACTGTTTTTT.

The rearrangement links TRBV21-1 to TRBJ1-1; the DNA was not compared with TRBD1, the D call given in the table. TRBV21-1 is tagged as a pseudogene. The CDR3 loop spans 14 amino acids. The CDR3 here is CASSKGTGNTEAFF. The CDR3 nucleotides read TGTGCCAGCAGCAAAGGGACAGGGAACACTGAAGCTTTCTTT.

The rearrangement joins TRBV5-4 to TRBJ2-1; tentatively, D is TRBD2 (5 bases). V shed 4 bases and J shed 7 bases, with 9 bases lying between them. The V gene's germline CDR1 is SGHNT and CDR2 YYREEE (reference sequence). CDR3 length: 12 residues. The CDR3 loop is CASSASGNEQFF. DNA of the CDR3: TGTGCCAGCAGCGCCAGCGGAAATGAGCAGTTCTTC.

This chain connects TRBV7-8 to TRBJ1-1, with D possibly being TRBD1 (6 bases). Germline V gene lookup returns CDR1 SGHVS and CDR2 FQNEAQ. Deletions cut 1 base from V and 2 bases from J, with 8 bases between. The CDR3 totals 14 residues. CDR3 protein: CASSLDRDNTEAFF. The CDR3 nucleotides read TGTGCCAGCAGCTTAGACAGGGATAACACTGAAGCTTTCTTT.